This TCR beta chain was captured by sequencing in a study of T-cell reconstitution after alpha-beta-depleted transplantation in children. The study's findings and limits: Recipient T cells and thymic progenitors that survived gave rise to the high TCRbeta diversity observed at day 60 in some patients. The main origin of T-cell counts and diversity one year after transplant was newly produced T cells.

This clonotype was observed at least ten times. Its antigen is not known. TCRbeta library preparation incorporated unique molecular identifiers. One entry per CDR3 protein, called by TCRdb with MiXCR from the PCR reads. The data contain hundreds of thousands of distinct CDR3 sequences, roughly 8.2% of them singletons. The sequence was collected from a female patient under 10 years old who had a stem cell transplant for Fanconi anemia, so the T cells may come from the graft donor. This specimen consisted of peripheral blood, obtained 360 days after TCRalphabeta/CD19-depleted stem cell transplant.

This CDR3 is CSAPRLQGAEAFF. For the CDR3, the DNA is TGCAGTGCGCCCCGGCTTCAGGGAGCTGAAGCTTTCTTT. The chain couples TRBV20-1 to TRBJ1-1; possibly TRBD1 for D (5 bases). The V and J ends lost 6 bases and 6 bases respectively, with 17 bases between them. Germline CDR1 reads DFQATT; CDR2 reads SNEGSKA (reference sequence). This CDR3 is 13 amino acids long.